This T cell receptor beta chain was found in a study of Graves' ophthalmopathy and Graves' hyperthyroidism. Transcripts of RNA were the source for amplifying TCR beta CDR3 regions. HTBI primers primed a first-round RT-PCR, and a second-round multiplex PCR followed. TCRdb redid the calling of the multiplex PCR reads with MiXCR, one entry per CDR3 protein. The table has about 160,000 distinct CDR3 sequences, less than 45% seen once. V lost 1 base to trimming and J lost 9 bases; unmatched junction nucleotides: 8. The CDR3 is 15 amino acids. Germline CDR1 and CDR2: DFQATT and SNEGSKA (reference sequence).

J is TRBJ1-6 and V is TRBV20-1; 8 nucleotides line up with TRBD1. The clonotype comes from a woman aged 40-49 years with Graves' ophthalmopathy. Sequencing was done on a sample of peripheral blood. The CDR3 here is CSARVQTGVGSPLHF. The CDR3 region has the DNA TGCAGTGCTAGAGTTCAGACAGGGGTCGGTTCACCCCTCCACTTT.